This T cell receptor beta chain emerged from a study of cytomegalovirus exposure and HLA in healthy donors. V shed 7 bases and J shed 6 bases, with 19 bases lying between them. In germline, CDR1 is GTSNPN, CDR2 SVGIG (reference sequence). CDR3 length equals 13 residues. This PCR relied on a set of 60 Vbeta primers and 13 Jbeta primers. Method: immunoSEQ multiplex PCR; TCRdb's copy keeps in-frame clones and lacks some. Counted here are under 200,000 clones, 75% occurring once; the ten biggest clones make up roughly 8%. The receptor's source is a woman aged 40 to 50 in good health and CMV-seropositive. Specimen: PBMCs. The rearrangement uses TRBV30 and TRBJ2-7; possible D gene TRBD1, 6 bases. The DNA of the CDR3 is TGTGCCTCCTCAGGGGCCTCCCCCTGCGAGCAGTACTTC. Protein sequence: CASSGASPCEQYF. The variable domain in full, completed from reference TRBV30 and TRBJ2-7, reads SQTIHQWPATLVQPVGSPLSLECTVEGTSNPNLYWYRQAAGRGLQLLFYSVGIGQISSEVPQNLSASRPQDRQFILSSKKLLLSDSGFYLCASSGASPCEQYFGPGTRLTVT.